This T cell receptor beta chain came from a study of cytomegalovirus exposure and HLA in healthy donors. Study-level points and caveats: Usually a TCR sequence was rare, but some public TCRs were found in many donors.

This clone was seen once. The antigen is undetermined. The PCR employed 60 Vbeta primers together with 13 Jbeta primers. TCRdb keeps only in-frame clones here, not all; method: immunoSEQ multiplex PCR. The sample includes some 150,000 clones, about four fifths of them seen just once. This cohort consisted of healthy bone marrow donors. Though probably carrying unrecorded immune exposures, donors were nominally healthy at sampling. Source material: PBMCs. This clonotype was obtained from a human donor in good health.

In nucleotides, the CDR3 is TGCGCCAGCAGCCAAGAGGCACGGGAGGCCTACGAGCAGTACTTC. It codes for CASSQEAREAYEQYF. This sequence joins TRBV4-3 and TRBJ2-7; TRBD2 agrees at 7 bases. Trimming cost V 0 bases and J 2 bases; bases outside gene matches: 4. This CDR3 comprises 15 residues. Looked up from germline, CDR1 is LGHNA and CDR2 is YSLEER.